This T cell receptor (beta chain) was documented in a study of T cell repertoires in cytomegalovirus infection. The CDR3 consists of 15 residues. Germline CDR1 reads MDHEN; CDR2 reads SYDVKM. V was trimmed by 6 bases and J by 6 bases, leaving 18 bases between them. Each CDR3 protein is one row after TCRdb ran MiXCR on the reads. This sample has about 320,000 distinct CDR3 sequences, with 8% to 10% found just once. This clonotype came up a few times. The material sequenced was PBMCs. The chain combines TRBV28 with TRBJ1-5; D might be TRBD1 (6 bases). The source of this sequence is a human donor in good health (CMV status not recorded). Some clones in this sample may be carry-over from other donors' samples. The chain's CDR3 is CASSTPRGARQPQHF. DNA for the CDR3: TGTGCCAGCAGCACTCCCCGGGGGGCGCGTCAGCCCCAGCATTTT.